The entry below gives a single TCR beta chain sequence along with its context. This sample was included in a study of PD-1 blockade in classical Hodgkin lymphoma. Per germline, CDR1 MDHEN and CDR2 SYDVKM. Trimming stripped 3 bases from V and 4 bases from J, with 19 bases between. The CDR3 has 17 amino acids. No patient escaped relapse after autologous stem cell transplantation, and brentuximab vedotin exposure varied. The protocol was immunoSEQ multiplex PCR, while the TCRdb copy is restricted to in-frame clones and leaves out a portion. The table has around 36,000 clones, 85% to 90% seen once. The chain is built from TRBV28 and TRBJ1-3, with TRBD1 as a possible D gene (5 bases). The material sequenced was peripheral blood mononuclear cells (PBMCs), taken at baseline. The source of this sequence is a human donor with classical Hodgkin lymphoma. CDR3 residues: CASSFPPHSGIGNTIYF. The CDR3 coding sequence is TGTGCCAGCAGTTTTCCCCCTCATTCAGGGATCGGAAACACCATATATTTT.